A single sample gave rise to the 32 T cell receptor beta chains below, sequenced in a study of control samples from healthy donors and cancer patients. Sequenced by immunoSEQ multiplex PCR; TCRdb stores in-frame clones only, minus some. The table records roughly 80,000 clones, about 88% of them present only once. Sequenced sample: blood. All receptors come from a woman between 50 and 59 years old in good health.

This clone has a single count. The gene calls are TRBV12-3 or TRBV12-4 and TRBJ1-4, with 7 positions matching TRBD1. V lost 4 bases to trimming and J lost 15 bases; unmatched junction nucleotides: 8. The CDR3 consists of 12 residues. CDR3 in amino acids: CASSWGGQKLFF. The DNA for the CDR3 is TGTGCCAGCAGTTGGGGGGGACAGAAGTTGTTTTTT.

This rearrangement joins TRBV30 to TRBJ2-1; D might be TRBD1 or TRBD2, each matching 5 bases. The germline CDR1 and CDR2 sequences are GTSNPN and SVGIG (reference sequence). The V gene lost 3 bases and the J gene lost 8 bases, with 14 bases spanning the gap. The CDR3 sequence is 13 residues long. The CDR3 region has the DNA TGTGCCTGGAGCCGGGACCCAGAATATGAGCAGTTCTTC. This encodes CAWSRDPEYEQFF.

CDR3 DNA sequence: TGTGCCAGCAGTTTAGGACCATATCTAGGGTATGGCTACACCTTC. Protein: CASSLGPYLGYGYTF. The rearrangement uses TRBV6-5 and TRBJ1-2, with D hard to call. Per germline, CDR1 MNHEY and CDR2 SVGAGI. The V end was cut by 4 bases, the J end by 5 bases, with 17 bases between. The CDR3 contains 15 residues.

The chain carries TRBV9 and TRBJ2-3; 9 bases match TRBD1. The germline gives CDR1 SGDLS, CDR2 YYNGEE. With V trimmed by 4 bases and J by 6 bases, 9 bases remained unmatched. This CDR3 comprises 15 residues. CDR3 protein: CASSIATGGVDTQYF. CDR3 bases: TGTGCCAGCAGCATCGCGACAGGGGGAGTGGATACGCAGTATTTT.

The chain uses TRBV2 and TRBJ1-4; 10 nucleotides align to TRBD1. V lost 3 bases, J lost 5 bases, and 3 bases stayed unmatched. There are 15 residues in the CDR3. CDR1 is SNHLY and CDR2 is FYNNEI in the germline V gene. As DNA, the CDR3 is TGTGCCAGCAGTGAGAAGGGACAGGGGAATGAAAAACTGTTTTTT. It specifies CASSEKGQGNEKLFF.

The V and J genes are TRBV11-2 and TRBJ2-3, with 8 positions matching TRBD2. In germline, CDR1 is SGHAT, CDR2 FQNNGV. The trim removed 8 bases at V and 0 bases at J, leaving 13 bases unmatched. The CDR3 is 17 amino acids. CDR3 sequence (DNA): TGTGCCAGCTCCGACGGGAGGGGGGGGTGGAGCACAGATACGCAGTATTTT. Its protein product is CASSDGRGGWSTDTQYF.

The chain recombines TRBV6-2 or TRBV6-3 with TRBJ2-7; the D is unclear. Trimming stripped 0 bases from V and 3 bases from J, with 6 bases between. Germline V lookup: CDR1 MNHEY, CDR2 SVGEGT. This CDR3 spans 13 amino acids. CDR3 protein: CASSYSLGYEQYF. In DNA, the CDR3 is TGTGCCAGCAGTTACTCTTTGGGCTACGAGCAGTACTTC.

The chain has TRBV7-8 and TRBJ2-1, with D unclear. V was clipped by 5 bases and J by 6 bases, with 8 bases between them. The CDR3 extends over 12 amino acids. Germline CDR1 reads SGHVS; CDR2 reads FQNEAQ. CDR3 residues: CASSLGRNEQFF. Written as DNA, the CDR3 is TGTGCCAGCAGCCTAGGGCGCAATGAGCAGTTCTTC.

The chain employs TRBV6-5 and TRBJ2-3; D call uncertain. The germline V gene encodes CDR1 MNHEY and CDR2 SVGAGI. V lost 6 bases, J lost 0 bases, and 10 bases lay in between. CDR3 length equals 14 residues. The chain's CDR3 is CASRPSFSTDTQYF. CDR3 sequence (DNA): TGTGCCAGCAGACCCTCTTTTAGCACAGATACGCAGTATTTT.

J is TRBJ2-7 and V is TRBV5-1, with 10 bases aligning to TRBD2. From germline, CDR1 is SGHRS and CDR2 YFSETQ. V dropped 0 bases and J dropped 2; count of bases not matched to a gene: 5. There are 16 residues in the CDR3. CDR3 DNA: TGCGCCAGCAGCTTGGGCCCTAGCGGGGGAGCCTACGAGCAGTACTTC. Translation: CASSLGPSGGAYEQYF.

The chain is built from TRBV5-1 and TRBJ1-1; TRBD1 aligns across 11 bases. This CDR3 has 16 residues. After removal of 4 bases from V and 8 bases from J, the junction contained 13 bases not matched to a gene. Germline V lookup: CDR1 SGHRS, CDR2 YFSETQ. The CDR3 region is CASSKDRGLSLREAFF. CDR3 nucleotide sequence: TGCGCCAGCAGCAAGGACAGGGGGCTTAGTTTGAGGGAAGCTTTCTTT.

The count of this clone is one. The CDR3, as DNA: TGCAGTGCTAGTATCCCGAGATGGGCTAGCGGCTACAATGAGCAGTTCTTC. It translates to CSASIPRWASGYNEQFF. The rearrangement joins TRBV20-1 to TRBJ2-1; 7 bases map to TRBD2. CDR1 is DFQATT and CDR2 is SNEGSKA in the germline V gene (reference sequence). This CDR3 is 17 amino acids long. J was trimmed by 3 bases and V by 3 bases; bases with no gene match: 14.

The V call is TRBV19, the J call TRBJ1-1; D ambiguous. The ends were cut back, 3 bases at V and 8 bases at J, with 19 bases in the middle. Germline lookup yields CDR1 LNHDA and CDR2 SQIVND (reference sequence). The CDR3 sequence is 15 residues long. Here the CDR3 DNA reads TGTGCCAGTAGTATTGGAGCCGGTTACCTGTCGGAAGCTTTCTTT. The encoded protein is CASSIGAGYLSEAFF.

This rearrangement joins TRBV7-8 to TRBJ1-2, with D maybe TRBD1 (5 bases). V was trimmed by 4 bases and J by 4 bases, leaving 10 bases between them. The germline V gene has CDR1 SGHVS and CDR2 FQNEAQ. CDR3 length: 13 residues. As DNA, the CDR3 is TGTGCCAGCAGCTCCGGGACGGCCTATGGCTACACCTTC. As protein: CASSSGTAYGYTF.

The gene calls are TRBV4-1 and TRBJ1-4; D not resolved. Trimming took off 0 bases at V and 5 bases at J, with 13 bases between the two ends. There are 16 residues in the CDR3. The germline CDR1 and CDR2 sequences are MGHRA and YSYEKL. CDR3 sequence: CASSQERQASNEKLFF. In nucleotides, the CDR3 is TGCGCCAGCAGCCAAGAACGGCAGGCTTCGAATGAAAAACTGTTTTTT.

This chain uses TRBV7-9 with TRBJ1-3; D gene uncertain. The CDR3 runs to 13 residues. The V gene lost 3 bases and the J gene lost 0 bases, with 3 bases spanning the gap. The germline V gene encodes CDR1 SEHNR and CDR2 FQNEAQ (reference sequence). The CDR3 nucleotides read TGTGCCAGCAGCTTTGGCTCTGGAAACACCATATATTTT. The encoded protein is CASSFGSGNTIYF.

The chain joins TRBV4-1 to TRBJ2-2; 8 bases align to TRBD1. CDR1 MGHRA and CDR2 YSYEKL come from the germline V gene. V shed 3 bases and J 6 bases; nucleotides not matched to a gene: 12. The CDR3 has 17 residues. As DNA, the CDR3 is TGCGCCAGCAGCCAGATGCCGACAGGGGTTGGCGCCGGGGAGCTGTTTTTT. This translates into CASSQMPTGVGAGELFF.

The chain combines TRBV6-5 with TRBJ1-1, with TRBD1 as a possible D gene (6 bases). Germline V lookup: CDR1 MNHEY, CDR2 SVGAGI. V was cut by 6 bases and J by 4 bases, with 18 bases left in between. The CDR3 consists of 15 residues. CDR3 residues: CASRIYDRLGTEAFF. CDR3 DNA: TGTGCCAGCAGAATCTATGACAGGCTAGGCACTGAAGCTTTCTTT.

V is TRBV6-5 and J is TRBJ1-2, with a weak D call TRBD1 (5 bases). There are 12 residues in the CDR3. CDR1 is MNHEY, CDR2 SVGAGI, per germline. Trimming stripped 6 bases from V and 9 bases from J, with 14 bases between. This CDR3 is CASRSGLPSYTF. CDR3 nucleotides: TGTGCCAGCAGGTCGGGACTCCCAAGCTACACCTTC.

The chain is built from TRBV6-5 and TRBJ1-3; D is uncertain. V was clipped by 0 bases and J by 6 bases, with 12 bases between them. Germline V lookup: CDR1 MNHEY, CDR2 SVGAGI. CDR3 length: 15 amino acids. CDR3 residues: CASSYSVQIPNTIYF. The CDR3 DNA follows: TGTGCCAGCAGTTACTCGGTCCAGATACCAAACACCATATATTTT.

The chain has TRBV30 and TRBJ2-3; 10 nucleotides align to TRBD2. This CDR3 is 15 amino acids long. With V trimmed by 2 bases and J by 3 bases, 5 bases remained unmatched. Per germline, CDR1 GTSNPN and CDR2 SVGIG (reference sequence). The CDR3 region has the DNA TGTGCCTGGAGTATACTAGCGGGGTCAACAGATACGCAGTATTTT. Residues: CAWSILAGSTDTQYF.

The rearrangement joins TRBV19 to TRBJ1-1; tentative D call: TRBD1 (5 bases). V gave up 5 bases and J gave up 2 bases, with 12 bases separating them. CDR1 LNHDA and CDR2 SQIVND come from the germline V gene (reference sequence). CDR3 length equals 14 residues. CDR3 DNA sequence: TGTGCCAGTAGTTCGGACACATTTAACACTGAAGCTTTCTTT. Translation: CASSSDTFNTEAFF.

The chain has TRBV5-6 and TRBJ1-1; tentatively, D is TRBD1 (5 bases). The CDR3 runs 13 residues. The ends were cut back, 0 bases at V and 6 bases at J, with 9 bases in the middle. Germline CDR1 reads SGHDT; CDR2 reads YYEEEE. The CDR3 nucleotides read TGTGCCAGCAGCTTGGCAAGAGGGGCTGAAGCTTTCTTT. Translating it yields CASSLARGAEAFF.

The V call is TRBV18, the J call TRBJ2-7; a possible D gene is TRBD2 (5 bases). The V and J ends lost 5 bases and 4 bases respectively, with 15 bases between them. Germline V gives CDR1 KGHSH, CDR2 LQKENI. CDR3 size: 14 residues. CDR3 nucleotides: TGTGCCAGCTCAACTACTAGTACAGCTTACGAGCAGTACTTC. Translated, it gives CASSTTSTAYEQYF.

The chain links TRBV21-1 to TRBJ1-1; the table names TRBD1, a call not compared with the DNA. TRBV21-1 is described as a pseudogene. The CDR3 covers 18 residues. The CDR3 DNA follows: TGTGCCAGCAGCCCCCATCGGTGGGGACAGGCTCCCAACACTGAAGCTTTCTTT. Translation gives CASSPHRWGQAPNTEAFF.

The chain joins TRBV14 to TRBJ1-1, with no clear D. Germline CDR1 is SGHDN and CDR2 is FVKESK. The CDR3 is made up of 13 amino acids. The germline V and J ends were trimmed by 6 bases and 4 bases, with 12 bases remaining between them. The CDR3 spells CASSRGVSTEAFF. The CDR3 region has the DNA TGTGCCAGCAGTCGGGGAGTTAGCACTGAAGCTTTCTTT.

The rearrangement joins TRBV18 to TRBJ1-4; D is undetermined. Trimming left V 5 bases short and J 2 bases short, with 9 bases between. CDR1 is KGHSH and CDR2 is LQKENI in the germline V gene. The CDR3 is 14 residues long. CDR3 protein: CASSSAATNEKLFF. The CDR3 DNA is TGTGCCAGCTCATCGGCAGCTACTAATGAAAAACTGTTTTTT. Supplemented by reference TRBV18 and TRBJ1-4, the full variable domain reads NAGVMQNPRHLVRRRGQEARLRCSPMKGHSHVYWYRQLPEEGLKFMVYLQKENIIDESGMPKERFSAEFPKEGPSILRIQQVVRGDSAAYFCASSSAATNEKLFFGSGTQLSVL.

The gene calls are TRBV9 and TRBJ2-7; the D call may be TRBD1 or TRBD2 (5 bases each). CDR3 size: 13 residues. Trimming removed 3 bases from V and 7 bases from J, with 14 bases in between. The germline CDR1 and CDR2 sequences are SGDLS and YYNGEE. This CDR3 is CASSGSGQGEQYF. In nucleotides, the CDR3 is TGTGCCAGCAGCGGTTCGGGGCAAGGGGAGCAGTACTTC.

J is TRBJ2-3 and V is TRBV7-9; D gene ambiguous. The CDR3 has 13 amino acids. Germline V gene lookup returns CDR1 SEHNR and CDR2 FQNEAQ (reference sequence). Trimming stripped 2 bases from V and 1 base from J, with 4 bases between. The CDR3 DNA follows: TGTGCCAGCAGCTTAAGTGGCACAGATACGCAGTATTTT. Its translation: CASSLSGTDTQYF.

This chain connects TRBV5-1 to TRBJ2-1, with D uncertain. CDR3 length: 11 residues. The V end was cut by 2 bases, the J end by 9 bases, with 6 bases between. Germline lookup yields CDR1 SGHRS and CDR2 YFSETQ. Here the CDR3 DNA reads TGCGCCAGCAGCTTCTCGAGTGAGCAGTTCTTC. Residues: CASSFSSEQFF.

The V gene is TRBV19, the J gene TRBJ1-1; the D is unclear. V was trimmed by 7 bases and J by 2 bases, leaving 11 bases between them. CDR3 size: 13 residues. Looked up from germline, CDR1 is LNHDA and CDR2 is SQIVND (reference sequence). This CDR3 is CASNIKVNTEAFF. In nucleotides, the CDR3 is TGTGCCAGTAATATCAAGGTAAACACTGAAGCTTTCTTT.

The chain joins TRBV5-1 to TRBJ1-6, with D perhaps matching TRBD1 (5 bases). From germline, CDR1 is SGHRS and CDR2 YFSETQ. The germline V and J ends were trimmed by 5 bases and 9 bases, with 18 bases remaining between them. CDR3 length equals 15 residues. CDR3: CASRSGHFSFSPLHF. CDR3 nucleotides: TGCGCCAGCAGAAGTGGACACTTCTCGTTTTCACCCCTCCACTTT.